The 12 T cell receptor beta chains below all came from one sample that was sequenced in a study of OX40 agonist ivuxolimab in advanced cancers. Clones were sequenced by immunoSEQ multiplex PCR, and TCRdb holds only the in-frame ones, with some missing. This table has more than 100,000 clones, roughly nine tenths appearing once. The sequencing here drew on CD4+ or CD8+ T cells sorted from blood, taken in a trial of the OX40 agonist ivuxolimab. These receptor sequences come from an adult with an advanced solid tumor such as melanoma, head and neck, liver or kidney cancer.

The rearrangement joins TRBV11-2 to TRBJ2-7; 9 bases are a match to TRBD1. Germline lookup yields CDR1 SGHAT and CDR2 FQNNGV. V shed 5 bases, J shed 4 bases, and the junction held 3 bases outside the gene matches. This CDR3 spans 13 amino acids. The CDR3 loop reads CASSRQGVYEQYF. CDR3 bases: TGTGCCAGCAGCCGACAGGGGGTGTACGAGCAGTACTTC.

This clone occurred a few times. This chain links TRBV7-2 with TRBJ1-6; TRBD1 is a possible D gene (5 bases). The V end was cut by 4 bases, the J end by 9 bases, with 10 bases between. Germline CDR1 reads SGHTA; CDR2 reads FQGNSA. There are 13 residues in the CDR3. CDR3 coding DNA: TGTGCCAGCAGCTCCCGCGGGGGTTCACCCCTCCACTTT. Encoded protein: CASSSRGGSPLHF. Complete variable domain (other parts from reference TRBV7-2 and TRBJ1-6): GAGVSQSPSNKVTEKGKDVELRCDPISGHTALYWYRQSLGQGLEFLIYFQGNSAPDKSGLPSDRFSAERTGGSVSTLTIQRTQQEDSAVYLCASSSRGGSPLHFGNGTRLTVT.

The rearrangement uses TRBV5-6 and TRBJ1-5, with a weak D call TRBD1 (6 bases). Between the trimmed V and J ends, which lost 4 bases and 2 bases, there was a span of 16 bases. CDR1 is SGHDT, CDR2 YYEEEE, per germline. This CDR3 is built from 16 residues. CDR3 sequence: CASSRRGALGNQPQHF. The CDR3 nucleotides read TGTGCCAGCAGCCGCCGGGGGGCGCTGGGCAATCAGCCCCAGCATTTT.

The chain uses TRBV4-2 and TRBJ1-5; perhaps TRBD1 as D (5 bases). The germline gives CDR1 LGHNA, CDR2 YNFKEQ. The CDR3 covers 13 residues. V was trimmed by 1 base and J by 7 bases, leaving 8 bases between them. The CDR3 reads CASSQVRDQPQHF. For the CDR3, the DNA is TGTGCCAGCAGCCAAGTCAGGGACCAGCCCCAGCATTTT.

The CDR3 DNA is TGTGCCAGCTCACAACTCGCTGCATTCCAAGAGACCCAGTACTTC. This gives the protein CASSQLAAFQETQYF. The V and J genes are TRBV18 and TRBJ2-5; no reliable D call. The CDR3 loop spans 15 amino acids. Germline CDR1 KGHSH, CDR2 LQKENI. The germline V and J ends were trimmed by 4 bases and 1 base, with 13 bases remaining between them.

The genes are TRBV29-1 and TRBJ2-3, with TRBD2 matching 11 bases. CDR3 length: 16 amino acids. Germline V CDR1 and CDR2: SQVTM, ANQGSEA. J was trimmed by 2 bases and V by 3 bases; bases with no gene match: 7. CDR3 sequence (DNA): TGCAGCGTTGAGCGTAGCGGGGGGGTCTTCACAGATACGCAGTATTTT. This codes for CSVERSGGVFTDTQYF.

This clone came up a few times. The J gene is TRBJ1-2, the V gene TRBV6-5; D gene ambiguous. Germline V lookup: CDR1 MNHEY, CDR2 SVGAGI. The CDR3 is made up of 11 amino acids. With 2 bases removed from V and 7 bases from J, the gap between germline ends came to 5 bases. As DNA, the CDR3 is TGTGCCAGCAGTTACGGAGGTGGCTACACCTTC. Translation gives CASSYGGGYTF.

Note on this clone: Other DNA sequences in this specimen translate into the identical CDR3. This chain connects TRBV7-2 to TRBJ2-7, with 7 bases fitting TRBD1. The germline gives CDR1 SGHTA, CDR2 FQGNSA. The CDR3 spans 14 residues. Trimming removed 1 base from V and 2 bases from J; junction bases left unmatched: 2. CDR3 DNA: TGTGCCAGCAGCTTAGGGCAGGGGGCCTACGAGCAGTACTTC. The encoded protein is CASSLGQGAYEQYF.

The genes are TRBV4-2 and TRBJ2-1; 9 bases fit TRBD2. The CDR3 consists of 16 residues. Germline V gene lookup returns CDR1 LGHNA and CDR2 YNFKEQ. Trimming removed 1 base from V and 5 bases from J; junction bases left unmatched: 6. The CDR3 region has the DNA TGTGCCAGCAGCCAAGGGGTAGCGGGGGATCACAATGAGCAGTTCTTC. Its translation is CASSQGVAGDHNEQFF.

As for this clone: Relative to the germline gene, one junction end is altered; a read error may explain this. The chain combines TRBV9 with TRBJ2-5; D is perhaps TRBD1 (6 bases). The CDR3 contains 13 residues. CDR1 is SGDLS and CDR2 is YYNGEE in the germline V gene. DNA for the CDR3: TGTGCCAGCAATCCGGCACAGGGCGAGAACCAGTACTTC. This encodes CASNPAQGENQYF.

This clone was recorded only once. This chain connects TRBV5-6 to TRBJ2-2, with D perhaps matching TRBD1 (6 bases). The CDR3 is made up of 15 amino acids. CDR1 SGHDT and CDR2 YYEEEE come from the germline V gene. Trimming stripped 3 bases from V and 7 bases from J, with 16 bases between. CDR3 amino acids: CASSSIQGRSGELFF. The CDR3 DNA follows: TGTGCCAGCAGCTCTATTCAGGGGCGGAGCGGGGAGCTGTTTTTT.

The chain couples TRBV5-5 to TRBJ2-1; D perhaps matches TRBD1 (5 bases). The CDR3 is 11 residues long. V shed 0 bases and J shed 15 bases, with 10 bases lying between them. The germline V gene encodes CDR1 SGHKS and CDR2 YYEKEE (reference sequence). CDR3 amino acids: CASSLVGRAFF. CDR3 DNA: TGTGCCAGCAGCTTGGTTGGCAGGGCGTTCTTC.